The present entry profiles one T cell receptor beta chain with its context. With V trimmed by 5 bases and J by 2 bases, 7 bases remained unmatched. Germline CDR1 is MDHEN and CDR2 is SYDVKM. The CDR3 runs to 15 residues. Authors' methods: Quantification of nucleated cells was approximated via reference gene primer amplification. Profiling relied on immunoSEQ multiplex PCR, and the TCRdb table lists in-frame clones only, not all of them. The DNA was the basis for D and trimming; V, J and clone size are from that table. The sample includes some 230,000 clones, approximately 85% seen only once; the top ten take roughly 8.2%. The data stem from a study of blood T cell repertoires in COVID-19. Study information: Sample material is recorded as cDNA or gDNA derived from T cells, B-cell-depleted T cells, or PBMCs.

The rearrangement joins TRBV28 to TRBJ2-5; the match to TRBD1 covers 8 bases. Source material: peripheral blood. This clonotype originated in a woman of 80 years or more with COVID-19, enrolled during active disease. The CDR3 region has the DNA TGTGCCAGCAGTGCACTTAGGACAGGGCAAGAGACCCAGTACTTC. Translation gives CASSALRTGQETQYF.